A selection of T cell receptor beta chains follows, all from one sample in a study of CD8+ T cells in alopecia areata. The protocol was immunoSEQ multiplex PCR, while the TCRdb copy is restricted to in-frame clones and leaves out a portion. The repertoire has 14,000 or so clones, approximately 50% of them found once; the top ten carry approximately 11%. The material was skin, obtained at week 0. The receptors here all came from a human donor with alopecia areata. Both conserved end residues are part of each CDR3. Each record gives: J gene, D gene, V gene, clone size, CDR3 protein, CDR3 DNA. The D gene is left open where the match is weak. The size field is filled for only some rows; it gives once, few, many or a size class.

TRBJ1-3 | . | TRBV4-1 | . | CASSQDHGGAFGNTIYF | TGCGCCAGCAGCCAAGATCACGGGGGGGCCTTTGGAAACACCATATATTTT
TRBJ1-1 | . | TRBV20-1 | . | CSAIETREAFF | TGCAGTGCTATTGAGACACGGGAAGCTTTCTTT
TRBJ2-1 | . | TRBV11-1 | . | CASSFRMGPNEQFF | TGTGCCAGCAGCTTTCGGATGGGTCCCAATGAGCAGTTCTTC
TRBJ2-5 | . | TRBV6-5 | . | CASSYKGHQETQYF | TGTGCCAGCAGTTACAAGGGACACCAAGAGACCCAGTACTTC
TRBJ2-3 | TRBD2 | TRBV4-1 | . | CASSQVLRGGSTDTQYF | TGCGCCAGCAGCCAAGTATTGCGGGGGGGGAGCACAGATACGCAGTATTTT
TRBJ1-1 | . | TRBV28 | . | CASRAYLRNTEAFF | TGTGCCAGCAGGGCGTACTTGAGGAACACTGAAGCTTTCTTT
TRBJ1-1 | . | TRBV27 | . | CASSLRRGDTEAFF | TGTGCCAGCAGTTTAAGAAGAGGGGACACTGAAGCTTTCTTT
TRBJ2-7 | . | TRBV2 | . | CASSEALFGLASYEQYF | TGTGCCAGCAGTGAAGCGCTATTTGGACTCGCCTCCTACGAGCAGTACTTC
TRBJ2-7 | . | TRBV4-3 | few | CASSQGIRWRDRPSYEQYF | TGCGCCAGCAGCCAAGGGATAAGGTGGCGGGACAGACCCTCCTACGAGCAGTACTTC
TRBJ1-5 | TRBD1 | TRBV6-1 | . | CASILTGSNQPQHF | TGTGCCAGCATCCTGACAGGGTCCAATCAGCCCCAGCATTTT
TRBJ1-2 | TRBD1 | TRBV7-6 | once | CASSLDPRGRDGYTF | TGTGCCAGCAGCTTAGATCCGAGGGGGCGGGATGGCTACACCTTC
TRBJ1-2 | . | TRBV19 | few | CAREKGDYGYTF | TGTGCCAGGGAAAAAGGGGACTATGGCTACACCTTC
TRBJ1-4 | . | TRBV11-2 | . | CASSHGTEKLFF | TGTGCCAGCAGCCATGGGACTGAAAAACTGTTTTTT
TRBJ2-1 | TRBD2 | TRBV29-1 | . | CSVDRGAGAYNEQFF | TGCAGCGTTGATAGAGGTGCGGGGGCCTACAATGAGCAGTTCTTC
TRBJ2-2 | TRBD2 | TRBV5-4 | few | CASSGTSINTGELFF | TGTGCCAGCAGCGGGACTAGCATTAACACCGGGGAGCTGTTTTTT
TRBJ2-2 | . | TRBV27 | few | CASSLKQENTGELFF | TGTGCCAGCAGTTTAAAACAGGAGAACACCGGGGAGCTGTTTTTT
TRBJ2-5 | . | TRBV14 | . | CASSQFHQTQYF | TGTGCCAGCAGCCAGTTCCACCAGACCCAGTACTTC
TRBJ2-3 | TRBD2 | TRBV2 | . | CASSDLGLASNPSTDTQYF | TGTGCCAGCAGTGATCTGGGACTAGCGAGCAACCCTAGCACAGATACGCAGTATTTT
TRBJ2-3 | . | TRBV18 | . | CASSLGTRADTQYF | TGTGCCAGCTCATTGGGAACAAGGGCAGATACGCAGTATTTT
TRBJ1-1 | TRBD1 | TRBV9 | . | CASSVTGGTGAFF | TGTGCCAGCAGCGTCACAGGGGGAACAGGAGCTTTCTTT
TRBJ2-7 | . | TRBV7-9 | . | CASSFTGTDEQYF | TGTGCCAGCAGCTTTACAGGGACGGACGAGCAGTACTTC
TRBJ1-1 | . | TRBV30 | . | CAWSVRGFNTEAFF | TGTGCCTGGAGTGTACGTGGTTTTAACACTGAAGCTTTCTTT
TRBJ1-4 | . | TRBV6-9 | few | CASSYSVGDEKLFF | TGTGCCAGCAGTTACTCCGTAGGGGATGAAAAACTGTTTTTT
TRBJ2-5 | . | TRBV15 | . | CATSRDRIGSQETQYF | TGTGCCACCAGCAGAGATAGGATTGGCAGTCAAGAGACCCAGTACTTC
TRBJ2-3 | TRBD1 | TRBV28 | few | CASSCKRQGAQETDTQYF | TGTGCCAGCAGTTGTAAACGACAGGGGGCGCAAGAAACAGATACGCAGTATTTT
TRBJ2-1 | . | TRBV7-3 | . | CASSSPGHNEQFF | TGTGCCAGCAGCTCTCCGGGTCACAATGAGCAGTTCTTC
TRBJ1-2 | TRBD1 | TRBV29-1 | . | CSVRQGANYGYTF | TGCAGCGTTAGACAGGGGGCTAACTATGGCTACACCTTC
TRBJ1-5 | . | TRBV4-1 | few | CASSQGWEGRSNQPQHF | TGCGCCAGCAGCCAGGGCTGGGAGGGAAGAAGCAATCAGCCCCAGCATTTT
TRBJ1-2 | . | TRBV29-1 | . | CSVHAANYGYTF | TGCAGCGTTCATGCGGCTAACTATGGCTACACCTTC
TRBJ1-1 | . | TRBV27 | . | CASRSGLNTEAFF | TGTGCCAGCAGATCGGGGTTGAACACTGAAGCTTTCTTT